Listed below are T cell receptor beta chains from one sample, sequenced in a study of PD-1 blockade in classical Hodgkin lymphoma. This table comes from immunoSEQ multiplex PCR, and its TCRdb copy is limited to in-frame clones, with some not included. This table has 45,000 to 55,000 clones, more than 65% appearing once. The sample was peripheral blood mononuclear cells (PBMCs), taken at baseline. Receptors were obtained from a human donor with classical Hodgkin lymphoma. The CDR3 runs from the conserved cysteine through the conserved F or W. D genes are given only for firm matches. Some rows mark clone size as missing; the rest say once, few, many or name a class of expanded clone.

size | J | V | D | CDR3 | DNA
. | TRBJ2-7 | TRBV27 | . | CASSLTGSYEQYF | TGTGCCAGCAGTTTAACAGGATCCTACGAGCAGTACTTC
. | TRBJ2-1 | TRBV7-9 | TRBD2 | CASSRRTSGSRSSYNEQFF | TGTGCCAGCAGCCGTCGGACTAGCGGGAGCCGGAGCTCCTACAATGAGCAGTTCTTC
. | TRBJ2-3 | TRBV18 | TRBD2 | CASSLLAGGADTQYF | TGTGCCAGCTCACTCCTAGCGGGAGGGGCAGATACGCAGTATTTT
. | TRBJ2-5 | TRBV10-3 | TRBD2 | CAISGPLGASGSGETQYF | TGTGCCATCAGTGGCCCCCTGGGAGCTAGCGGGAGTGGTGAGACCCAGTACTTC
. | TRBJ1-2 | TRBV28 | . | CASSSDGYTF | TGTGCCAGCAGTTCTGATGGCTACACCTTC
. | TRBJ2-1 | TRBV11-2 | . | CASSLEASFHNEQFF | TGTGCCAGCAGCTTAGAAGCTAGCTTCCACAATGAGCAGTTCTTC
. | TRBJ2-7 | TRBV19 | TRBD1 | CASTHRRQGIDEQYF | TGTGCCAGTACTCACAGGAGACAGGGTATCGACGAGCAGTACTTC
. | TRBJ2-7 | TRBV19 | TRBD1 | CASSLGDRVDEQYF | TGTGCCAGTTCTCTAGGGGACAGGGTCGACGAGCAGTACTTC
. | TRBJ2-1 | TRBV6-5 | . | CASSYGGSHDEQFF | TGTGCCAGCAGTTACGGAGGGAGCCACGATGAGCAGTTCTTC
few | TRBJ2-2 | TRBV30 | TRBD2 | CAWSSGLATGELFF | TGTGCCTGGAGTTCCGGACTAGCGACCGGGGAGCTGTTTTTT
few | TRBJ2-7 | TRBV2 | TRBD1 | CASSERTGFYEQYF | TGTGCCAGCAGTGAAAGGACAGGGTTTTACGAGCAGTACTTC